The 28 T cell receptor beta chains reported below all come from one sample, sequenced in a study of cytomegalovirus exposure and HLA in healthy donors. Primers included in the PCR were 60 Vbeta and 13 Jbeta primers. Clones were read by immunoSEQ multiplex PCR, and TCRdb kept only the in-frame ones, dropping some. The table has 100,000 or so clones, approximately 80% seen once. The sequencing sample was made of PBMCs. These TCRs come from a woman aged 40 to 49 in good health and CMV-seropositive.

This chain links TRBV6-5 with TRBJ2-7; D may be TRBD1 (6 bases). The CDR3 consists of 14 residues. Per the germline V gene, CDR1 is MNHEY and CDR2 is SVGAGI. V dropped 2 bases and J dropped 2 bases, with 10 bases sitting between them. DNA of the CDR3: TGTGCCAGCAGTTACGTGACAGGACCCTACGAGCAGTACTTC. Its translation: CASSYVTGPYEQYF.

The chain carries TRBV6-1 and TRBJ1-6; D unclear. V was cut by 9 bases and J by 0 bases, with 12 bases left in between. The germline V gene has CDR1 MNHNS and CDR2 SASEGT. The CDR3 runs to 15 residues. In DNA, the CDR3 is TGTGCCAGTATCCTACAGAGCTCCTATAATTCACCCCTCCACTTT. This gives the protein CASILQSSYNSPLHF.

CDR3 residues: CASSIPPGQGWGAFF. In nucleotides, the CDR3 is TGTGCCAGCTCCATCCCACCGGGACAGGGGTGGGGAGCTTTCTTT. The chain uses TRBV6-1 and TRBJ1-1, with TRBD1 matching 10 bases. Germline V gives CDR1 MNHNS, CDR2 SASEGT. CDR3 length: 15 residues. With V trimmed by 8 bases and J by 10 bases, 16 bases remained unmatched.

This clone was found a few times. The V gene is TRBV30, the J gene TRBJ1-2; D remains unclear. V was cut by 0 bases and J by 6 bases, with 11 bases left in between. The CDR3 is 13 residues long. Germline-derived CDR1 and CDR2 are GTSNPN and SVGIG (reference sequence). The CDR3 nucleotides are TGTGCCTGGAGTGTATTGGGGAGTAATGGCTACACCTTC. Translation gives CAWSVLGSNGYTF.

This chain uses TRBV19 with TRBJ1-1, with TRBD1 as a possible D gene (5 bases). The V gene lost 5 bases and the J gene lost 4 bases, with 14 bases spanning the gap. The CDR3 runs 14 residues. Germline values: CDR1 LNHDA, CDR2 SQIVND (reference sequence). The CDR3 bases are TGTGCCAGTAGTGAGCAGGGCTTTAGCACTGAAGCTTTCTTT. As protein: CASSEQGFSTEAFF. The full variable domain, its missing parts supplied by reference TRBV19 and TRBJ1-1, is DGGITQSPKYLFRKEGQNVTLSCEQNLNHDAMYWYRQDPGQGLRLIYYSQIVNDFQKGDIAEGYSVSREKKESFPLTVTSAQKNPTAFYLCASSEQGFSTEAFFGQGTRLTVV.

This chain uses TRBV5-5 with TRBJ2-3, with 8 bases identical to TRBD2. The CDR3 extends over 17 amino acids. The germline CDR1 and CDR2 sequences are SGHKS and YYEKEE (reference sequence). With 3 bases clipped from V and 3 bases from J, the junction kept 12 bases outside the gene matches. This CDR3 is CASSWSSSGGRTDTQYF. The DNA of the CDR3 is TGTGCCAGCAGCTGGTCTAGCAGCGGGGGTCGGACAGATACGCAGTATTTT.

This sequence joins TRBV7-6 and TRBJ2-3; D remains ambiguous. V was pared by 5 bases and J by 0 bases, with 9 bases between. This CDR3 spans 14 amino acids. The germline gives CDR1 SGHVS, CDR2 FNYEAQ. In DNA form, the CDR3 reads TGTGCCAGCAGCCGAGACGGGAGCACAGATACGCAGTATTTT. Its translation: CASSRDGSTDTQYF. Based on the CDR3 plus reference TRBV7-6 and TRBJ2-3, the full variable domain is GAGVSQSPRYKVTKRGQDVALRCDPISGHVSLYWYRQALGQGPEFLTYFNYEAQQDKSGLPNDRFSAERPEGSISTLTIQRTEQRDSAMYRCASSRDGSTDTQYFGPGTRLTVL.

This clone has just one count. The same CDR3 also results from other DNA sequences found in this sample. The chain links TRBV5-1 to TRBJ2-7; 11 bases agree with TRBD1. CDR3 size: 14 residues. Germline V CDR1 and CDR2: SGHRS, YFSETQ. With 4 bases clipped from V and 2 bases from J, the junction kept 2 bases outside the gene matches. The DNA for the CDR3 is TGCGCCAGCAGCCCGGGACAGGGGGCCTACGAGCAGTACTTC. This sequence encodes CASSPGQGAYEQYF.

The chain joins TRBV5-1 to TRBJ2-1; 8 bases are a match to TRBD2. The CDR3 has 12 residues. CDR1 is SGHRS, CDR2 YFSETQ, per germline. V gave up 7 bases and J gave up 5 bases; unmatched junction bases: 2. The DNA of the CDR3 is TGCGCCAGCGGGACTAGTAACAATGAGCAGTTCTTC. Encoded protein: CASGTSNNEQFF. Full variable domain (remainder filled in from reference TRBV5-1 and TRBJ2-1): KAGVTQTPRYLIKTRGQQVTLSCSPISGHRSVSWYQQTPGQGLQFLFEYFSETQRNKGNFPGRFSGRQFSNSRSEMNVSTLELGDSALYLCASGTSNNEQFFGPGTRLTVL.

This chain joins TRBV2 and TRBJ1-6; 8 positions agree with TRBD1. Germline CDR1 SNHLY, CDR2 FYNNEI. This CDR3 contains 15 residues. Unmatched junction bases numbered 7, after V lost 4 bases and J lost 8 bases. CDR3 region: CASSGAGGKDSPLHF. CDR3 in DNA: TGTGCCAGCAGTGGGGCAGGGGGCAAGGATTCACCCCTCCACTTT.

The rearrangement uses TRBV6-5 and TRBJ2-3; the match to TRBD2 covers 10 bases. Germline-derived CDR1 and CDR2 are MNHEY and SVGAGI. The V gene end was trimmed by 6 bases and the J gene end by 4 bases; junction bases not matched to a gene: 4. This CDR3 has 14 residues. The DNA of the CDR3 is TGTGCCAGCAGCCTCGGACTAGCGGCAGATACGCAGTATTTT. Its protein product is CASSLGLAADTQYF.

This chain uses TRBV4-1 with TRBJ2-5, with D possibly being TRBD2 (6 bases). This CDR3 is built from 15 residues. The germline V gene has CDR1 MGHRA and CDR2 YSYEKL. Trimming stripped 1 base from V and 3 bases from J, with 12 bases between. The CDR3 DNA sequence: TGCGCCAGCAGCCAAGGGGGGGACGGGAAAGAGACCCAGTACTTC. The encoded protein is CASSQGGDGKETQYF.

This clone came up a few times. The V and J genes are TRBV7-9 and TRBJ2-2, with D possibly being TRBD2 (6 bases). The V and J ends lost 3 bases and 1 base respectively, with 9 bases between them. This CDR3 contains 15 residues. Germline CDR1 reads SEHNR; CDR2 reads FQNEAQ (reference sequence). The CDR3 sequence: CASSLGGVNTGELFF. CDR3 DNA sequence: TGTGCCAGCAGCTTGGGCGGGGTGAACACCGGGGAGCTGTTTTTT.

The rearrangement links TRBV5-4 to TRBJ1-1, with 9 bases aligning to TRBD1. The germline gives CDR1 SGHNT, CDR2 YYREEE (reference sequence). Germline trimming cut 4 bases from V and 0 bases from J; bases unmatched to any gene: 10. The CDR3 runs to 17 residues. The DNA of the CDR3 is TGTGCCAGCAGCCCGGGACAGGGAGGGGAGGTGAACACTGAAGCTTTCTTT. Its protein product is CASSPGQGGEVNTEAFF.

V gene TRBV5-1 combines with J gene TRBJ2-5; no reliable D call. Germline V gene sequence: CDR1 SGHRS, CDR2 YFSETQ. CDR3 length equals 14 residues. The V end was cut by 3 bases, the J end by 2 bases, with 11 bases between. CDR3 sequence: CASSSLGRQETQYF. The CDR3 DNA sequence: TGCGCCAGCAGCTCCCTAGGTAGGCAAGAGACCCAGTACTTC.

This rearrangement joins TRBV4-2 to TRBJ2-2, with TRBD2 matching 11 bases. The CDR3 has 16 amino acids. After removal of 2 bases from V and 3 bases from J, the junction contained 2 bases not matched to a gene. Germline V gene lookup returns CDR1 LGHNA and CDR2 YNFKEQ. In DNA form, the CDR3 reads TGTGCCAGCAGCCAATCGACTAGCGGGGACACCGGGGAGCTGTTTTTT. Translated: CASSQSTSGDTGELFF.

The CDR3 spells CASGTGLYQETQYF. As DNA, the CDR3 is TGTGCCAGCGGAACAGGGTTGTACCAAGAGACCCAGTACTTC. The genes are TRBV6-5 and TRBJ2-5; TRBD1 is a possible D gene (6 bases). This CDR3 spans 14 amino acids. Trimming left V 8 bases short and J 0 bases short, with 13 bases between. Germline V CDR1 and CDR2: MNHEY, SVGAGI.

The chain has TRBV7-6 and TRBJ2-5; no clear D. The CDR3 totals 12 residues. Germline CDR1 is SGHVS and CDR2 is FNYEAQ. V lost 5 bases to trimming and J lost 1 base, with 5 bases between them. Here the CDR3 DNA reads TGTGCCAGCAGCCCTCGCCAAGAGACCCAGTACTTC. It yields the protein CASSPRQETQYF.

The chain has TRBV27 and TRBJ2-2; perhaps TRBD1 as D (6 bases). V gave up 6 bases and J gave up 6 bases, with 14 bases separating them. The CDR3 runs 14 residues. From germline, CDR1 is MNHEY and CDR2 SMNVEV (reference sequence). The CDR3 is CASSSGTLPGELFF. The CDR3 nucleotides read TGTGCCAGCAGCTCCGGGACACTCCCCGGGGAGCTGTTTTTT.

A word on this clone: The junction departs from germline at one end; a sequencing error may be responsible. CDR3 residues: CASSSKGAPFNYGYPF. The CDR3 coding sequence is TGTGCCAGTAGTTCAAAGGGGGCACCCTTTAACTATGGCTACCCCTTC. This chain links TRBV19 with TRBJ1-2, with 7 bases fitting TRBD1. This CDR3 comprises 16 residues. Germline CDR1 LNHDA, CDR2 SQIVND (reference sequence). Full variable domain (outside the CDR3, taken from reference TRBV19 and TRBJ1-2): DGGITQSPKYLFRKEGQNVTLSCEQNLNHDAMYWYRQDPGQGLRLIYYSQIVNDFQKGDIAEGYSVSREKKESFPLTVTSAQKNPTAFYLCASSSKGAPFNYGYPFGSGTRLTVV.

J is TRBJ2-1 and V is TRBV4-1; 12 nucleotides line up with TRBD2. Per germline, CDR1 MGHRA and CDR2 YSYEKL. This CDR3 is built from 19 residues. Germline trimming cut 0 bases from V and 0 bases from J; bases unmatched to any gene: 6. The CDR3 spells CASSQDPSGGVSSYNEQFF. CDR3 DNA: TGCGCCAGCAGCCAAGATCCTAGCGGGGGGGTGAGCTCCTACAATGAGCAGTTCTTC.

This clone is a singleton in its sample. This chain links TRBV27 with TRBJ2-7; TRBD2 might be the D (5 bases). The germline V and J ends were trimmed by 1 base and 4 bases, with 8 bases remaining between them. This CDR3 contains 13 residues. Germline V gene lookup returns CDR1 MNHEY and CDR2 SMNVEV (reference sequence). The CDR3 bases are TGTGCCAGCAGTTTATTCCCGGGATACGAGCAGTACTTC. Translation: CASSLFPGYEQYF.

This chain links TRBV4-2 with TRBJ2-3; TRBD2 matches 9 bases. Looked up from germline, CDR1 is LGHNA and CDR2 is YNFKEQ. The CDR3 contains 15 residues. V lost 0 bases and J lost 4; bases outside the gene matches: 2. CDR3 sequence: CASSQDGGGADTQYF. The CDR3 DNA reads as TGTGCCAGCAGCCAAGATGGCGGGGGGGCAGATACGCAGTATTTT.

This chain links TRBV18 with TRBJ2-1; maybe TRBD2 (6 bases). V dropped 2 bases and J dropped 9 bases, with 8 bases sitting between them. Germline CDR1 is KGHSH and CDR2 is LQKENI. The CDR3 spans 12 residues. The DNA of the CDR3 is TGTGCCAGCTCACCATTGGGGGGTGAGCAGTTCTTC. It is translated as CASSPLGGEQFF.

The genes are TRBV11-1 and TRBJ2-2, with 9 bases that match TRBD1. Trimming cost V 5 bases and J 4 bases; bases outside gene matches: 5. The CDR3 sequence is 15 residues long. The V gene's germline CDR1 is SGHAT and CDR2 FQDESV (reference sequence). CDR3 sequence: CASSPRQGGTGELFF. In nucleotides, the CDR3 is TGTGCCAGCAGCCCCAGACAGGGGGGCACCGGGGAGCTGTTTTTT.

This chain links TRBV4-1 with TRBJ1-4; no clear D gene. CDR1 is MGHRA, CDR2 YSYEKL, per germline. CDR3 length: 13 amino acids. V lost 2 bases to trimming and J lost 8 bases, with 9 bases between them. CDR3 bases: TGCGCCAGCAGCCAATGGCAGCGGGAAAAACTGTTTTTT. Protein product: CASSQWQREKLFF.

This chain connects TRBV7-9 to TRBJ1-6; 10 bases match TRBD1. The CDR3 covers 15 residues. Germline V CDR1 and CDR2: SEHNR, FQNEAQ (reference sequence). The ends lost 1 base at V and 10 bases at J; junction bases unmatched: 4. This CDR3 is CASSLVTGGESPLHF. The CDR3 coding sequence is TGTGCCAGCAGCTTAGTGACAGGGGGCGAATCACCCCTCCACTTT.

The J gene is TRBJ2-5, the V gene TRBV29-1; 8 bases fit TRBD1. V dropped 2 bases and J dropped 5; count of bases not matched to a gene: 4. Germline lookup yields CDR1 SQVTM and CDR2 ANQGSEA. The CDR3 covers 13 residues. CDR3 DNA sequence: TGCAGCGTTGAAAAGACAGGGGTGGAGACCCAGTACTTC. As protein: CSVEKTGVETQYF.